The rows below give T cell receptor beta chains drawn from one sample of a study of cytomegalovirus exposure and HLA in healthy donors. The repertoire was sequenced with immunoSEQ multiplex PCR; TCRdb's copy has only in-frame clones and lacks some. This sample has some 100,000 clones, with about 70% found just once. Sequenced: PBMCs. Receptors were obtained from a female donor in good health and CMV-seropositive. Both conserved end residues are part of each CDR3. A D gene is named only where the DNA matches it firmly. The listing skips clone size in some rows; elsewhere it reads once, few, many or a size class.

D gene	V gene	clone size	J gene	CDR3 DNA	CDR3 protein
-	TRBV29-1	-	TRBJ1-2	TGCAGCGCCGGAGATGGCTACACCTTC	CSAGDGYTF
-	TRBV19	few	TRBJ2-3	TGTGCCAGTAAAAATCAAGCGTTGGGCACAGATACGCAGTATTTT	CASKNQALGTDTQYF
TRBD1	TRBV6-5	-	TRBJ1-3	TGTGCCAGCAGTTACAGGGGGACAGCCGGAAACACCATATATTTT	CASSYRGTAGNTIYF
TRBD1	TRBV13	once	TRBJ2-1	TGTGCCAGCAGCTTAGAACCCTGGGACAGGGCGTTCTTC	CASSLEPWDRAFF
-	TRBV6-5	-	TRBJ2-5	TGTGCCAGCAATCCGGGACTTGTTGGGGAGACCCAGTACTTC	CASNPGLVGETQYF
-	TRBV2	few	TRBJ2-5	TGTGCCAGCAGCCCGACAGGCCCTCAAGAGACCCAGTACTTC	CASSPTGPQETQYF
-	TRBV15	-	TRBJ1-2	TGTGCCACCAGCCCCCAGGCTGACTATGGCTACACCTTC	CATSPQADYGYTF
TRBD1	TRBV30	-	TRBJ2-3	TGTGCCTGGAACAGGGGGGCCCCCACAGATACGCAGTATTTT	CAWNRGAPTDTQYF
-	TRBV16	-	TRBJ2-5	TGTGCCAGCAGCCAAATCGGAGAGACCCAGTACTTC	CASSQIGETQYF
TRBD1	TRBV6-6	-	TRBJ2-3	TGTGCCAGCAGTTACCCGGGACAGAGCACAGATACGCAGTATTTT	CASSYPGQSTDTQYF
TRBD2	TRBV13	once	TRBJ2-7	TGTGCCAGCAGCCAAATCCTAGCGGGAGTGCACGAGCAGTACTTC	CASSQILAGVHEQYF
-	TRBV30	few	TRBJ1-4	TGTGCCTGGAAATCAATGGCAGGGACAAATGAAAAACTGTTTTTT	CAWKSMAGTNEKLFF
TRBD2	TRBV4-1	-	TRBJ2-7	TGCGCCAGCAGTCGGAGCGGGGGGCCCTCCTACGAGCAGTACTTC	CASSRSGGPSYEQYF
-	TRBV30	-	TRBJ1-4	TGTGCCTGGAGTGCCGGGTTGGGAAAACTGTTTTTT	CAWSAGLGKLFF
TRBD1	TRBV2	-	TRBJ1-5	TGTGCCAGCAGTGGAGGGGCAGGGGGGCGGGTTCAGCCCCAGCATTTT	CASSGGAGGRVQPQHF
-	TRBV27	-	TRBJ2-7	TGTGCCAGCAGTTTGGGGCAGACCTACGAGCAGTACTTC	CASSLGQTYEQYF
-	TRBV5-1	-	TRBJ1-1	TGCGCCAGCAGCCCACGGGGGGCGGACACTGAAGCTTTCTTT	CASSPRGADTEAFF
TRBD2	TRBV15	-	TRBJ2-5	TGTGCCACCAGCAGAAATAGCGGGAGCGGAGAGACCCAGTACTTC	CATSRNSGSGETQYF
TRBD1	TRBV14	once	TRBJ1-1	TGTGCCAGCATTGGCAGGGGGCATCCCGATATGGGGGAAGCTTTCTTT	CASIGRGHPDMGEAFF
-	TRBV7-2	-	TRBJ1-1	TGTGCCAGCAGCTTAGGGGGGGTGGGGAACACTGAAGCTTTCTTT	CASSLGGVGNTEAFF
-	TRBV18	-	TRBJ1-1	TGTGCCAGCTCACCACTGAAACAGAGCACTGAAGCTTTCTTT	CASSPLKQSTEAFF
-	TRBV7-2	few	TRBJ2-1	TGTGCCAGCAGCCAACCCCTAACAGGGAGGGGACTGAATGAGCAGTTCTTC	CASSQPLTGRGLNEQFF
-	TRBV5-1	-	TRBJ2-1	TGCGCCAGCAGCTTGGAAGGGAGGTCCTACAATGAGCAGTTCTTC	CASSLEGRSYNEQFF
TRBD2	TRBV6-5	-	TRBJ2-7	TGTGCCAGCAGTTACTCCGAGCGGGGAGCCTACGAGCAGTACTTC	CASSYSERGAYEQYF
-	TRBV29-1	few	TRBJ1-1	TGCAGCGTTGAAGATAGTAAGTGGTCTGAAGCTTTCTTT	CSVEDSKWSEAFF
TRBD2	TRBV6-6	-	TRBJ2-5	TGTGCCACCCGACCTCATAGCGGGAGACAAGAGACCCAGTACTTC	CATRPHSGRQETQYF
TRBD2	TRBV29-1	few	TRBJ2-1	TGCAGCGTTGTGACTAGCGGGGACCTGGGGAATGAGCAGTTCTTC	CSVVTSGDLGNEQFF
TRBD2	TRBV5-5	-	TRBJ2-7	TGTGCCAGCAGCCCGGGGGGCTACGAGCAGTACTTC	CASSPGGYEQYF